These 32 T cell receptor beta chains were all obtained from the same sample, sequenced in a study of T cells in Graves' hyperthyroidism and ophthalmopathy. Amplification of TCR beta CDR3 regions was performed using RNA transcripts as template. Primed by the HTBI set, a first-round RT-PCR was run on the TCR CDR3. Each CDR3 protein gets one entry after TCRdb re-called the multiplex PCR reads with MiXCR. Among fewer than 900,000 distinct CDR3 sequences listed, roughly 15% were seen once. Sequenced material: blood. The receptors were gathered from a man aged 18 to 29 with Graves' hyperthyroidism.

This clonotype was detected many times. The chain is built from TRBV2 and TRBJ2-1; 12 nucleotides align to TRBD2. This CDR3 comprises 16 residues. Looked up from germline, CDR1 is SNHLY and CDR2 is FYNNEI. V trimming: 4 bases; J trimming: 7 bases; junction bases outside the gene matches: 8. The CDR3 region is CASSASGRAVMNEQFF. Here the CDR3 DNA reads TGTGCCAGCAGTGCTAGCGGGAGGGCCGTAATGAATGAGCAGTTCTTC.

In its sample, this clonotype was seen a few times. The chain joins TRBV29-1 to TRBJ2-2; 8 bases fit TRBD1. V was pared by 7 bases and J by 4 bases, with 11 bases of the junction left unmatched. CDR3 length: 15 amino acids. Germline CDR1 SQVTM, CDR2 ANQGSEA. In nucleotides, the CDR3 is TGCAGCGCATGGGACAGGCCAGGAGTCACCGGGGAGCTGTTTTTT. Encoded protein: CSAWDRPGVTGELFF.

This clonotype was recorded at least ten times. The genes are TRBV20-1 and TRBJ2-1; 10 nucleotides agree with TRBD2. J was trimmed by 4 bases and V by 0 bases; bases with no gene match: 6. The CDR3 loop spans 16 amino acids. Per the germline V gene, CDR1 is DFQATT and CDR2 is SNEGSKA (reference sequence). The CDR3 sequence is CSARDSSGRDYNEQFF. Written as DNA, the CDR3 is TGCAGTGCTAGAGACTCCAGCGGGAGGGATTACAATGAGCAGTTCTTC.

This clonotype was counted between two and nine times. The rearrangement uses TRBV9 and TRBJ1-5; 8 bases are a match to TRBD1. J was trimmed by 4 bases and V by 3 bases; bases with no gene match: 6. The CDR3 sequence is 15 residues long. CDR1 SGDLS and CDR2 YYNGEE come from the germline V gene. Here the CDR3 reads CASSAGDRRNQPQHF. The CDR3 DNA sequence: TGTGCCAGCAGCGCCGGGGACAGGAGAAATCAGCCCCAGCATTTT. Drawing the rest from reference TRBV9 and TRBJ1-5, the complete variable domain is DSGVTQTPKHLITATGQRVTLRCSPRSGDLSVYWYQQSLDQGLQFLIQYYNGEERAKGNILERFSAQQFPDLHSELNLSSLELGDSALYFCASSAGDRRNQPQHFGDGTRLSIL.

This clonotype was detected many times. The chain carries TRBV20-1 and TRBJ2-1; TRBD1 matches 7 bases. With V trimmed by 3 bases and J by 5 bases, 4 bases remained unmatched. Germline V lookup: CDR1 DFQATT, CDR2 SNEGSKA (reference sequence). The CDR3 is 13 residues long. The CDR3 loop reads CSASEGADNEQFF. CDR3 DNA: TGCAGTGCTAGCGAGGGGGCGGACAATGAGCAGTTCTTC.

The chain links TRBV6-1 to TRBJ2-5; a weak D match, TRBD1 (6 bases). The V gene's germline CDR1 is MNHNS and CDR2 SASEGT. The CDR3 totals 13 residues. V was cut by 8 bases and J by 5 bases, with 15 bases left in between. CDR3: CASGLTGLETQYF. The DNA for the CDR3 is TGTGCCAGCGGCCTTACAGGGTTGGAGACCCAGTACTTC.

This clonotype has a count of ten or more. The chain has TRBV12-3 or TRBV12-4 and TRBJ2-7; TRBD1 or TRBD2 may be the D gene (5 bases each). This CDR3 is 14 amino acids long. Deletions cut 4 bases from V and 6 bases from J, with 16 bases between. As DNA, the CDR3 is TGTGCCAGCAGTTCCGGGGCGAACCTTGGCGAGCAGTACTTC. This encodes CASSSGANLGEQYF.

This clonotype was recorded many times. The V and J genes are TRBV28 and TRBJ2-2, with TRBD1 identical over 8 bases. The germline V gene has CDR1 MDHEN and CDR2 SYDVKM. The CDR3 extends over 15 amino acids. With V trimmed by 4 bases and J by 3 bases, 4 bases remained unmatched. CDR3 amino acids: CASSSQGAHTGELFF. The CDR3 coding sequence is TGTGCCAGCAGTTCGCAGGGGGCTCACACCGGGGAGCTGTTTTTT. Variable domain in full (rest from reference TRBV28 and TRBJ2-2): DVKVTQSSRYLVKRTGEKVFLECVQDMDHENMFWYRQDPGLGLRLIYFSYDVKMKEKGDIPEGYSVSREKKERFSLILESASTNQTSMYLCASSSQGAHTGELFFGEGSRLTVL.

This clonotype was observed a handful of times. The genes are TRBV28 and TRBJ1-5; D is ambiguous. CDR3 size: 14 residues. V lost 7 bases, J lost 7 bases, and 17 bases lay in between. Germline values: CDR1 MDHEN, CDR2 SYDVKM. The CDR3 coding sequence is TGTGCCAGCAATCCCCCCCCTGTAAGGCAGCCCCAGCATTTT. It codes for CASNPPPVRQPQHF.

This clonotype has a handful of counts. This chain connects TRBV29-1 to TRBJ2-1; either TRBD1 or TRBD2 may fit D (5 bases each). Germline V lookup: CDR1 SQVTM, CDR2 ANQGSEA. Deletions cut 6 bases from V and 6 bases from J, with 15 bases between. The CDR3 is made up of 13 amino acids. In nucleotides, the CDR3 is TGCAGCGTGACGAGGGACGTCAGCAATGAGCAGTTCTTC. As protein: CSVTRDVSNEQFF.

The genes are TRBV12-5 and TRBJ2-2, with 8 bases that match TRBD2. The length of the CDR3 is 19 residues. V was clipped by 0 bases and J by 3 bases; unmatched bases: 12. Germline V gives CDR1 LGHNT, CDR2 FRNRAP. The DNA of the CDR3 is TGTGCTAGTGGTTTGGTACAGAAGGCGAAACTAGCGGACACCGGGGAGCTGTTTTTT. Translation gives CASGLVQKAKLADTGELFF.

J is TRBJ2-1 and V is TRBV9; 9 bases align to TRBD2. Trimming at V came to 4 bases and at J to 6 bases, leaving 11 bases not matched to a gene. The CDR3 covers 16 residues. Germline loops: CDR1 SGDLS, CDR2 YYNGEE. Written as DNA, the CDR3 is TGTGCCAGCAGCTTTTACCCTGGCGGGAGGGTCAATGAGCAGTTCTTC. Amino acid sequence: CASSFYPGGRVNEQFF.

The chain joins TRBV7-9 to TRBJ1-6; the match to TRBD1 covers 7 bases. The V segment lost 7 bases and the J segment 10 bases; nucleotides outside the gene matches: 7. The CDR3 is 13 residues long. Per the germline V gene, CDR1 is SEHNR and CDR2 is FQNEAQ (reference sequence). Here the CDR3 reads CASTPGGDSPLHF. As DNA, the CDR3 is TGTGCCAGCACTCCAGGGGGGGACTCACCCCTCCACTTT.

The chain joins TRBV14 to TRBJ2-1, with 9 bases lining up with TRBD2. CDR3 length equals 20 residues. CDR1 and CDR2 (germline): SGHDN, FVKESK. V dropped 4 bases and J dropped 1; count of bases not matched to a gene: 17. CDR3: CASSPGLGIAGVPSYNEQFF. Here the CDR3 DNA reads TGTGCCAGCAGCCCCGGGTTGGGGATAGCGGGAGTTCCGTCCTACAATGAGCAGTTCTTC.

This clonotype has ten or more counts. The gene calls are TRBV7-2 and TRBJ2-3, with TRBD2 matching over 13 bases. The germline V gene encodes CDR1 SGHTA and CDR2 FQGNSA. The CDR3 sequence is 17 residues long. The junction had 3 bases not matched to a gene; V was cut back by 1 base and J by 2 bases. CDR3 DNA: TGTGCCAGCAGCTTAGAACTAGCGGGAGGGCCCACAGATACGCAGTATTTT. Protein sequence: CASSLELAGGPTDTQYF.

Concerning this clonotype itself: A much larger clone lies one base from this, so it may be a read error. The chain uses TRBV18 and TRBJ1-5, with unresolved D. With 6 bases removed from V and 4 bases from J, the gap between germline ends came to 16 bases. CDR3 size: 15 residues. CDR1 is KGHSH and CDR2 is LQKENI in the germline V gene. CDR3 region: CASSRYGDLNQPQHF. In DNA form, the CDR3 reads TGTGCCAGCTCTCGATACGGCGACTTGAATCAGCCCCAGCATTTT.

This chain uses TRBV20-1 with TRBJ1-5; D is unresolved. Trimming removed 8 bases at V and 0 bases at J, with 17 bases between. This CDR3 spans 15 amino acids. Germline loops: CDR1 DFQATT, CDR2 SNEGSKA (reference sequence). The CDR3 bases are TGCAGTACGACGAAGGCTGGGGTTAGCAATCAGCCCCAGCATTTT. It codes for CSTTKAGVSNQPQHF.

This clonotype was counted at least ten times. J is TRBJ2-3 and V is TRBV28; 7 bases are shared with TRBD1. This CDR3 region has 16 residues. V shed 4 bases and J 3 bases; nucleotides not matched to a gene: 10. Germline loops: CDR1 MDHEN, CDR2 SYDVKM. The CDR3 coding sequence is TGTGCCAGCAGTTCAACAGGGGTATTCGGGACAGATACGCAGTATTTT. Translating gives CASSSTGVFGTDTQYF.

V usage is TRBV5-6 and J usage is TRBJ1-2, with D possibly being TRBD1 (5 bases). This CDR3 contains 15 residues. With 4 bases removed from V and 6 bases from J, the gap between germline ends came to 19 bases. CDR1 and CDR2 (germline): SGHDT, YYEEEE. CDR3 coding DNA: TGTGCCAGCAGCCTAATCGGGGCCTCCCGGAATGGCTACACCTTC. Residues: CASSLIGASRNGYTF.

This clonotype occurred a few times. The chain uses TRBV19 and TRBJ1-2; the D gene is possibly TRBD1 (6 bases). Germline assignment: CDR1 LNHDA and CDR2 SQIVND (reference sequence). CDR3 size: 16 residues. The V end lost 4 bases, the J end lost 5 bases, and 20 bases lay between the germline ends. CDR3 region: CASSTPGRGGRYGYTF. As DNA, the CDR3 is TGTGCCAGTAGTACCCCTGGTAGAGGGGGGCGGTATGGCTACACCTTC.

This clonotype was seen many times. V gene TRBV28 combines with J gene TRBJ2-3; 9 bases agree with TRBD2. Germline trimming cut 8 bases from V and 1 base from J; bases unmatched to any gene: 10. The CDR3 extends over 16 amino acids. CDR1 is MDHEN, CDR2 SYDVKM, per germline. Here the CDR3 reads CASVGAGGTRTDTQYF. The CDR3 bases are TGTGCCAGCGTGGGAGCGGGAGGTACCCGCACAGATACGCAGTATTTT.

The CDR3 DNA sequence: TGTGCCAGCAGCGTCAGCGGGAGGGTCTCCTACGAGCAGTACTTC. Translating it yields CASSVSGRVSYEQYF. V and J are TRBV13 and TRBJ2-7; TRBD2 matches at 10 bases. In germline, CDR1 is PRHDT, CDR2 FYEKMQ (reference sequence). This CDR3 is built from 15 residues. With 5 bases clipped from V and 0 bases from J, the junction kept 4 bases outside the gene matches.

At least ten counts were recorded for this clonotype. The rearrangement links TRBV12-3 or TRBV12-4 to TRBJ2-3; D might be TRBD2 (6 bases). The CDR3 consists of 15 residues. V was pared by 3 bases and J by 5 bases, with 15 bases between. The CDR3 region has the DNA TGTGCCAGCAGTTTTGGTGTGGGGGAGGTAGATACGCAGTATTTT. It is translated as CASSFGVGEVDTQYF.

The J gene is TRBJ2-7, the V gene TRBV6-1; TRBD1 matches 9 bases. This CDR3 is built from 14 residues. V lost 7 bases and J lost 6; bases outside the gene matches: 10. Germline V gene data show CDR1 as MNHNS and CDR2 as SASEGT. This chain's CDR3 is CASNPGQGWSEQYF. The CDR3 DNA sequence: TGTGCCAGCAACCCGGGACAGGGTTGGTCCGAGCAGTACTTC.

Comments on this clonotype: The junction departs from germline at one end; a sequencing error may be responsible. The chain recombines TRBV7-2 with TRBJ2-5; 12 positions match TRBD2. The CDR3 contains 18 residues. Looked up from germline, CDR1 is SGHTA and CDR2 is FQGNSA. The CDR3 loop reads CVSSPGTSGRLRQETQYF. CDR3 bases: TGTGTCAGCAGCCCCGGGACTAGCGGGCGCCTCCGACAAGAGACCCAGTACTTC. Variable domain in full (rest from reference TRBV7-2 and TRBJ2-5): GAGVSQSPSNKVTEKGKDVELRCDPISGHTALYWYRQSLGQGLEFLIYFQGNSAPDKSGLPSDRFSAERTGGSVSTLTIQRTQQEDSAVYLCVSSPGTSGRLRQETQYFGPGTRLLVL.

In regard to this clonotype: A single base separates this from a much larger clone, so it may be a read error. This sequence joins TRBV9 and TRBJ2-7; possibly TRBD2 for D (5 bases). The V gene lost 3 bases and the J gene lost 2 bases, with 15 bases spanning the gap. CDR3 size: 15 residues. Germline CDR1 reads SGDLS; CDR2 reads YYNGEE. The CDR3 nucleotides read TGTGCCAGCAGCGCAGGAGCGGAAGAGCCCTACGAGCAGTACTTC. Residues: CASSAGAEEPYEQYF.

This clonotype was observed once. The chain couples TRBV28 to TRBJ2-7, with TRBD2 identical over 14 bases. Germline CDR1 MDHEN, CDR2 SYDVKM. After removal of 6 bases from V and 7 bases from J, the junction contained 5 bases not matched to a gene. The CDR3 loop spans 14 amino acids. The CDR3 DNA sequence: TGTGCCAGCAGCGGGACTAGCGGGAGTCATGAGCAGTACTTC. Amino acid sequence: CASSGTSGSHEQYF.

This chain links TRBV30 with TRBJ2-3; no clear D. The CDR3 has 15 amino acids. Germline V gene sequence: CDR1 GTSNPN, CDR2 SVGIG (reference sequence). Deletions cut 7 bases from V and 1 base from J, with 18 bases between. The DNA of the CDR3 is TGTGCCTATGGAGATCCGGGCGCGGGCACAGATACGCAGTATTTT. Its protein is CAYGDPGAGTDTQYF.

This clonotype was observed a handful of times. V gene TRBV2 combines with J gene TRBJ2-3; D gene ambiguous. The CDR3 totals 14 residues. CDR1 and CDR2 (germline): SNHLY, FYNNEI. Trimming removed 4 bases at V and 2 bases at J, with 10 bases between. As DNA, the CDR3 is TGTGCCAGCAGTGTTGGGCTCATCACAGATACGCAGTATTTT. Translating gives CASSVGLITDTQYF.

The V call is TRBV28, the J call TRBJ2-1, with TRBD2 matching over 9 bases. J gave up 8 bases and V 3 bases, and 5 bases lay outside the gene matches. Germline values: CDR1 MDHEN, CDR2 SYDVKM. The CDR3 has 14 residues. The CDR3 bases are TGTGCCAGCAGTTTTTGGCGGGGGGGCCATGAGCAGTTCTTC. Encoded protein: CASSFWRGGHEQFF.

This clonotype was recorded many times. For the CDR3, the DNA is TGTGCCAGCAGTTTAGGGGGACTCCTGATCCACGAGCAGTACTTC. Protein sequence: CASSLGGLLIHEQYF. The rearrangement joins TRBV12-3 or TRBV12-4 to TRBJ2-7, with a possible D match to TRBD2 (6 bases). V was trimmed by 1 base and J by 5 bases, leaving 15 bases between them. The CDR3 is 15 amino acids.

The chain has TRBV11-2 and TRBJ1-3; D remains ambiguous. Trimming took off 7 bases at V and 4 bases at J, with 11 bases between the two ends. CDR3 length equals 13 residues. Germline CDR1 and CDR2: SGHAT and FQNNGV. The DNA of the CDR3 is TGTGCCAGCACAGCGGCAGTCGGAAACACCATATATTTT. Protein sequence: CASTAAVGNTIYF.